These 23 T cell receptor beta chains originate from one sample sequenced in a study of T cell responses to AZD1222 COVID-19 vaccine. The assay was immunoSEQ multiplex PCR, and TCRdb's table has in-frame clones only and misses some. The data contain about 110,000 clones, approximately 87% of them seen just once; the ten biggest clones take up approximately 5%. The sample in question was peripheral blood, obtained on day 0 of AZD1222 vaccination. The source of these receptors is an adult in good health.

The chain is built from TRBV6-5 and TRBJ2-5; 10 bases line up with TRBD2. The J segment lost 0 bases and the V segment lost 7 bases, leaving 5 bases of the junction unmatched. Germline lookup yields CDR1 MNHEY and CDR2 SVGAGI. CDR3 length: 15 residues. The chain's CDR3 is CASTLTSGYQETQYF. The CDR3 DNA is TGTGCCAGCACCCTGACTAGCGGGTACCAAGAGACCCAGTACTTC.

The chain carries TRBV24-1 and TRBJ1-4, with 10 bases that match TRBD1. Germline CDR1 reads KGHDR; CDR2 reads SFDVKD. This CDR3 is built from 17 residues. V shed 2 bases, J shed 3 bases, and the junction held 5 bases outside the gene matches. The CDR3 protein is CATSDSGTGAPNEKLFF. DNA for the CDR3: TGTGCCACCAGTGATTCCGGGACAGGGGCCCCTAATGAAAAACTGTTTTTT.

With respect to this clone: The same CDR3 also results from other DNA sequences found in this sample. The gene calls are TRBV5-1 and TRBJ2-1; unclear D gene. Germline CDR1 is SGHRS and CDR2 is YFSETQ. The V end was cut by 4 bases, the J end by 5 bases, with 7 bases between. This CDR3 has 12 amino acids. The CDR3 region is CASSRPDNEQFF. The CDR3 region has the DNA TGCGCCAGCAGCCGACCAGACAATGAGCAGTTCTTC. The full variable domain, rest sourced from reference TRBV5-1 and TRBJ2-1, is KAGVTQTPRYLIKTRGQQVTLSCSPISGHRSVSWYQQTPGQGLQFLFEYFSETQRNKGNFPGRFSGRQFSNSRSEMNVSTLELGDSALYLCASSRPDNEQFFGPGTRLTVL.

This clone was recorded once. The J gene is TRBJ1-2, the V gene TRBV5-4; D ambiguous. CDR3 size: 11 residues. V was clipped by 5 bases and J by 5 bases, with 7 bases between them. Germline V gene data show CDR1 as SGHNT and CDR2 as YYREEE (reference sequence). CDR3 loop: CASRGGYGYTF. The CDR3 nucleotides are TGTGCCAGCAGAGGAGGGTATGGCTACACCTTC.

Worth noting for this clone: The sample carries other DNA sequences with the same CDR3. The chain carries TRBV11-2 and TRBJ1-2; D is ambiguous. The CDR3 is made up of 12 amino acids. Germline assignment: CDR1 SGHAT and CDR2 FQNNGV. V dropped 6 bases and J dropped 8 bases, with 13 bases sitting between them. This chain's CDR3 is CASSFAAGGYTF. The CDR3 bases are TGTGCCAGCAGTTTTGCGGCGGGAGGCTACACCTTC.

V and J are TRBV12-5 and TRBJ2-7; D tentatively fits TRBD1 or TRBD2 (5 bases each). Germline V gene lookup returns CDR1 LGHNT and CDR2 FRNRAP. V was cut by 6 bases and J by 0 bases, with 18 bases left in between. The CDR3 is 16 amino acids. The CDR3 DNA sequence: TGTGCTAGTGGGGGGACGGCCGGTCCACGCTCCTACGAGCAGTACTTC. Its translation: CASGGTAGPRSYEQYF.

This chain uses TRBV28 with TRBJ1-2; tentative D call: TRBD1 (5 bases). Trimming removed 3 bases at V and 2 bases at J, with 7 bases between. Germline CDR1 and CDR2: MDHEN and SYDVKM. CDR3 length: 13 residues. In nucleotides, the CDR3 is TGTGCCAGCAGTTTGGGGGGGAACTATGGCTACACCTTC. It translates to CASSLGGNYGYTF.

The V gene is TRBV7-9, the J gene TRBJ2-3; no firm D call. The V gene's germline CDR1 is SEHNR and CDR2 FQNEAQ (reference sequence). V lost 4 bases and J 1 base, leaving 12 bases between the germline ends. The CDR3 spans 15 residues. CDR3 in DNA: TGTGCCAGCAGCTCTAGACAAGCCCGCACAGATACGCAGTATTTT. This translates into CASSSRQARTDTQYF.

V and J are TRBV30 and TRBJ1-2, with a weak D call TRBD1 (5 bases). V lost 4 bases to trimming and J lost 7 bases, with 10 bases between them. Germline CDR1 reads GTSNPN; CDR2 reads SVGIG (reference sequence). The CDR3 has 11 residues. The CDR3 DNA is TGTGCCTGGATCCAGGGTCGTGGCTACACCTTC. Protein sequence: CAWIQGRGYTF.

This chain's CDR3 is CASSEFRGRKYNEQFF. The DNA for the CDR3 is TGTGCCAGCAGTGAATTTCGCGGGAGAAAATACAATGAGCAGTTCTTC. The chain is built from TRBV6-1 and TRBJ2-1, with 7 bases that match TRBD2. The junction had 8 bases not matched to a gene; V was cut back by 2 bases and J by 4 bases. Germline CDR1 is MNHNS and CDR2 is SASEGT. The CDR3 runs to 16 residues.

This clone occurred once. The rearrangement links TRBV9 to TRBJ1-2, with D possibly matching TRBD1 (5 bases). The CDR3 is 14 residues long. The ends were cut back, 3 bases at V and 3 bases at J, with 12 bases in the middle. Looked up from germline, CDR1 is SGDLS and CDR2 is YYNGEE. The CDR3 nucleotides read TGTGCCAGCAGCGGATGGACACGATACTATGGCTACACCTTC. Residues: CASSGWTRYYGYTF.

The chain uses TRBV11-2 and TRBJ1-2, with 7 bases identical to TRBD1. From germline, CDR1 is SGHAT and CDR2 FQNNGV. The CDR3 covers 14 residues. Trimming removed 0 bases from V and 5 bases from J; junction bases left unmatched: 3. The CDR3 sequence is CASSLEPGGYGYTF. The CDR3 DNA follows: TGTGCCAGCAGCTTAGAGCCAGGGGGGTATGGCTACACCTTC.

V gene TRBV2 combines with J gene TRBJ1-4; D unclear. There are 11 residues in the CDR3. Trimming left V 4 bases short and J 5 bases short, with 2 bases between. The germline CDR1 and CDR2 sequences are SNHLY and FYNNEI. The CDR3 DNA reads as TGTGCCAGCAGTGTAAATGAAAAACTGTTTTTT. Translating gives CASSVNEKLFF.

The CDR3 is CASSKASGIGFLSTDTQYF. CDR3 nucleotide sequence: TGTGCCAGTAGTAAGGCTAGCGGGATTGGTTTTCTGAGCACAGATACGCAGTATTTT. The genes are TRBV19 and TRBJ2-3; 9 bases are a match to TRBD2. Germline CDR1 LNHDA, CDR2 SQIVND (reference sequence). The CDR3 consists of 19 residues. J lost 0 bases, V lost 4 bases, and 14 bases had no gene match.

The CDR3 DNA reads TGTGCCAGCAGTTTCAGACCGTCAGATACGCAGTATTTT. Translating it yields CASSFRPSDTQYF. The chain has TRBV6-5 and TRBJ2-3; D gene uncertain. This CDR3 comprises 13 residues. The V and J ends lost 4 bases and 4 bases respectively, with 9 bases between them. Germline V gives CDR1 MNHEY, CDR2 SVGAGI.

The chain carries TRBV7-3 and TRBJ1-4, with D perhaps TRBD1 (5 bases). Germline V lookup: CDR1 SGHTA, CDR2 FQGTGA. The CDR3 extends over 15 amino acids. The V and J ends lost 5 bases and 8 bases respectively, with 18 bases between them. CDR3 sequence (DNA): TGTGCCAGCAGCCCGGGGGACCGGGTGAGGGAAAAACTGTTTTTT. Amino acids: CASSPGDRVREKLFF.

This clone is a singleton in its sample. The V call is TRBV7-2, the J call TRBJ1-3; D possibly corresponds to TRBD1 (5 bases). The CDR3 sequence is 15 residues long. The germline V gene has CDR1 SGHTA and CDR2 FQGNSA. Trimming stripped 2 bases from V and 3 bases from J, with 11 bases between. CDR3 loop: CASSLSARDGNTIYF. The CDR3 coding sequence is TGTGCCAGCAGCTTATCGGCCAGGGATGGAAACACCATATATTTT.

The V gene is TRBV19, the J gene TRBJ2-1; D is undetermined. The CDR3 is made up of 13 amino acids. Germline V gene data show CDR1 as LNHDA and CDR2 as SQIVND (reference sequence). The V gene lost 3 bases and the J gene lost 0 bases, with 3 bases spanning the gap. CDR3 region: CASSISSYNEQFF. In DNA form, the CDR3 reads TGTGCCAGTAGTATCAGCTCCTACAATGAGCAGTTCTTC.

The chain couples TRBV4-3 to TRBJ2-7; TRBD2 might be the D (6 bases). Trimming cost V 1 base and J 6 bases, with 10 bases left between them. CDR3 length equals 13 residues. Germline loops: CDR1 LGHNA, CDR2 YSLEER. The CDR3 protein is CASSQGRAGEQYF. Here the CDR3 DNA reads TGCGCCAGCAGCCAAGGCAGAGCGGGCGAGCAGTACTTC.

The J gene is TRBJ2-2, the V gene TRBV27; TRBD1 agrees at 9 bases. The CDR3 extends over 15 amino acids. CDR1 MNHEY and CDR2 SMNVEV come from the germline V gene (reference sequence). V trimming: 6 bases; J trimming: 6 bases; junction bases outside the gene matches: 8. This CDR3 reads CASRPGQGRSGELFF. DNA of the CDR3: TGTGCCAGCAGACCCGGACAGGGGAGGTCCGGGGAGCTGTTTTTT.

Of note for this clone: The sample holds other DNA sequences that translate to the same CDR3. The V call is TRBV19, the J call TRBJ1-6, with TRBD1 as a possible D gene (6 bases). Germline CDR1 and CDR2: LNHDA and SQIVND (reference sequence). Trimming pared 2 bases from V and 0 bases from J, leaving 8 bases between. CDR3 length: 16 amino acids. The DNA for the CDR3 is TGTGCCAGTAGTATAACAGGGAGCTCCTATAATTCACCCCTCCACTTT. This codes for CASSITGSSYNSPLHF. The variable domain in full, completed from reference TRBV19 and TRBJ1-6, reads DGGITQSPKYLFRKEGQNVTLSCEQNLNHDAMYWYRQDPGQGLRLIYYSQIVNDFQKGDIAEGYSVSREKKESFPLTVTSAQKNPTAFYLCASSITGSSYNSPLHFGNGTRLTVT.

The rearrangement uses TRBV18 and TRBJ1-1, with D uncertain. This CDR3 has 15 residues. Trimming cost V 4 bases and J 1 base, with 13 bases left between them. The V gene's germline CDR1 is KGHSH and CDR2 LQKENI. CDR3 DNA sequence: TGTGCCAGCTCACTTGCGAGGCTACAGAACACTGAAGCTTTCTTT. The encoded protein is CASSLARLQNTEAFF.

This chain connects TRBV6-4 to TRBJ1-5, with D possibly being TRBD1 (5 bases). The CDR3 length is 13 residues. Trimming removed 3 bases from V and 8 bases from J, with 11 bases in between. CDR1 and CDR2 (germline): MRHNA, SNTAGT. DNA for the CDR3: TGTGCCAGCAGTGAGACACCCAGGGAGCCCCAGCATTTT. It yields the protein CASSETPREPQHF.